This TCR beta chain derives from a study of CD8+CD57+ T cells in acquired aplastic anemia. Germline lookup yields CDR1 SGHVS and CDR2 FQNEAQ. Unmatched junction bases numbered 9, after V lost 8 bases and J lost 1 base. The length of the CDR3 is 15 residues. Genomic DNA constituted the template upon which TCR beta VDJ and CDR3 profiling was performed. TCRdb re-called the reads through MiXCR, storing one row per CDR3 protein. Of over 150,000 distinct CDR3 sequences listed, roughly 49% were seen once; the top ten hold approximately 12%. It was patients with CD8+CD57+ cell expansion by flow cytometry who were chosen for sequencing.

This chain joins TRBV7-8 and TRBJ2-5; TRBD1 aligns across 8 bases. The sequence was obtained from a human donor with aplastic anemia. The sample comprised sorted CD4+, CD8+, or CD8+CD57+ T cells (not recorded which) from PBMCs. The CDR3 sequence: CASSPGGDPQETQYF. DNA for the CDR3: TGTGCCAGCTCACCAGGGGGCGACCCCCAAGAGACCCAGTACTTC.